These 23 T cell receptor beta chains were sequenced from one sample in a study of Ad26.COV2.S vaccination and SARS-CoV-2 variants. Generated by immunoSEQ multiplex PCR, the TCRdb table keeps only in-frame clones and is missing some. The sample consists of hundreds of thousands of clones, 70% to 90% of them appearing once. Documented treatment: some 20 received Ad26.COV2.S at low or high dose, single or two shots; 5 received placebo; per-sample allocation not given. Sampling was done on day 63 after the first vaccine or placebo injection. The material was peripheral blood, obtained in a trial of Ad26.COV2.S vaccine versus placebo. These receptors came from a person between 18 and 65 years old who received the Ad26.COV2.S COVID-19 vaccine or a placebo.

The chain carries TRBV7-6 and TRBJ2-5, with 7 nucleotides matching TRBD2. Germline V gene lookup returns CDR1 SGHVS and CDR2 FNYEAQ. The CDR3 runs to 16 residues. Trimming cost V 2 bases and J 5 bases; bases outside gene matches: 11. The CDR3 region is CASSLTGRGGAETQYF. In DNA, the CDR3 is TGTGCCAGCAGCTTAACGGGCCGCGGGGGTGCGGAGACCCAGTACTTC.

The J gene is TRBJ2-1, the V gene TRBV29-1; the D gene could be TRBD1 or TRBD2 (6 bases each). The germline V and J ends were trimmed by 8 bases and 7 bases, with 15 bases remaining between them. Germline V gene sequence: CDR1 SQVTM, CDR2 ANQGSEA. The CDR3 runs 12 residues. The DNA of the CDR3 is TGCAGCTCGGAGGGGGGCAAGAATGAGCAGTTCTTC. This encodes CSSEGGKNEQFF.

The chain employs TRBV27 and TRBJ2-1; D is uncertain. The CDR3 is made up of 13 amino acids. CDR1 MNHEY and CDR2 SMNVEV come from the germline V gene (reference sequence). The V gene lost 6 bases and the J gene lost 5 bases, with 11 bases spanning the gap. CDR3 loop: CASSLGIHNEQFF. In DNA, the CDR3 is TGTGCCAGCAGCTTGGGGATTCACAATGAGCAGTTCTTC.

The rearrangement links TRBV30 to TRBJ1-3, with D maybe TRBD1 (5 bases). Germline CDR1 reads GTSNPN; CDR2 reads SVGIG (reference sequence). This CDR3 region has 12 residues. Trimming removed 7 bases at V and 3 bases at J, with 10 bases between. The CDR3 sequence: CASTGGGNTIYF. CDR3 sequence (DNA): TGTGCCTCGACCGGGGGTGGAAACACCATATATTTT.

The chain is built from TRBV10-3 and TRBJ1-5; TRBD1 aligns across 7 bases. The germline gives CDR1 ENHRY, CDR2 SYGVKD. V was pared by 11 bases and J by 2 bases, with 6 bases of the junction left unmatched. The CDR3 covers 13 residues. In DNA form, the CDR3 reads TGTGCCGCTACAGGGGAGGGCAATCAGCCCCAGCATTTT. Its protein product is CAATGEGNQPQHF.

This sequence joins TRBV18 and TRBJ1-1; TRBD1 is a possible D gene (5 bases). The germline CDR1 and CDR2 sequences are KGHSH and LQKENI. With 2 bases removed from V and 3 bases from J, the gap between germline ends came to 10 bases. This CDR3 is 14 amino acids long. CDR3 DNA sequence: TGTGCCAGCTCACCAGGGGACCGCGACACTGAAGCTTTCTTT. It is translated as CASSPGDRDTEAFF.

J is TRBJ2-5 and V is TRBV14; no clear D gene. CDR1 and CDR2 from the germline V gene are SGHDN and FVKESK. Trimming stripped 0 bases from V and 1 base from J, with 24 bases between. The CDR3 loop spans 20 amino acids. The CDR3 region is CASSQDRKGDSPVVQETQYF. CDR3 in DNA: TGTGCCAGCAGCCAAGATCGCAAGGGTGACTCGCCAGTTGTCCAAGAGACCCAGTACTTC.

The chain combines TRBV25-1 with TRBJ1-6, with TRBD1 as a possible D gene (6 bases). The germline V gene encodes CDR1 MGHDK and CDR2 SYGVNS. The ends were cut back, 8 bases at V and 9 bases at J, with 23 bases in the middle. This CDR3 spans 16 amino acids. CDR3 amino acids: CASRGGAAYFISPLHF. For the CDR3, the DNA is TGTGCCAGCCGGGGGGGGGCAGCCTATTTTATTTCACCCCTCCACTTT.

Worth noting for this clone: Other DNA sequences in this specimen translate into the identical CDR3. The V call is TRBV6-5, the J call TRBJ2-1, with 10 bases aligning to TRBD2. CDR1 MNHEY and CDR2 SVGAGI come from the germline V gene. The CDR3 runs 13 residues. Trimming removed 6 bases from V and 4 bases from J; junction bases left unmatched: 0. This chain's CDR3 is CASRTSGYNEQFF. Here the CDR3 DNA reads TGTGCCAGCAGGACTAGCGGGTACAATGAGCAGTTCTTC.

J is TRBJ2-2 and V is TRBV10-3; 8 bases align to TRBD2. CDR3 length: 18 residues. CDR1 is ENHRY and CDR2 is SYGVKD in the germline V gene. V shed 2 bases, J shed 5 bases, and the junction held 13 bases outside the gene matches. In nucleotides, the CDR3 is TGTGCCATCAGTGAGCCCCTTGGGAGGGGCGGGAGGACCGGGGAGCTGTTTTTT. Protein: CAISEPLGRGGRTGELFF.

V is TRBV11-1 and J is TRBJ2-1, with 11 bases that match TRBD2. Germline CDR1 and CDR2: SGHAT and FQDESV (reference sequence). Trimming removed 6 bases from V and 5 bases from J; junction bases left unmatched: 6. There are 15 residues in the CDR3. CDR3 coding DNA: TGTGCCAGCAGTACCGGGACTAGCGGCGACAATGAGCAGTTCTTC. Encoded protein: CASSTGTSGDNEQFF.

The rearrangement links TRBV3-1 (or the pseudogene TRBV3-2) to TRBJ1-1; the D is unclear. The V end was cut by 1 base, the J end by 11 bases, with 11 bases between. The CDR3 is made up of 12 amino acids. Germline values: CDR1 LGHDT, CDR2 YNNKEL (reference sequence). The CDR3 region has the DNA TGTGCCAGCAGCCAAGGGGGTGTAAATGCTTTCTTT. The encoded protein is CASSQGGVNAFF.

The V call is TRBV5-6, the J call TRBJ1-6; a possible D gene is TRBD1 (5 bases). Germline CDR1 is SGHDT and CDR2 is YYEEEE. V dropped 0 bases and J dropped 3 bases, with 13 bases sitting between them. The CDR3 covers 17 residues. The chain's CDR3 is CASSLAAGLHYNSPLHF. CDR3 coding DNA: TGTGCCAGCAGCTTGGCGGCGGGACTCCACTATAATTCACCCCTCCACTTT.

The V and J genes are TRBV2 and TRBJ2-5, with 7 bases aligning to TRBD2. V lost 7 bases to trimming and J lost 5 bases; unmatched junction nucleotides: 7. Germline CDR1 reads SNHLY; CDR2 reads FYNNEI. The CDR3 is made up of 13 amino acids. The CDR3 spells CASMGGPLETQYF. DNA of the CDR3: TGTGCCAGCATGGGAGGGCCCTTGGAGACCCAGTACTTC.

This clone has at least ten counts. This rearrangement joins TRBV19 to TRBJ1-1, with D possibly TRBD1 on 5 matching bases. The ends were cut back, 10 bases at V and 4 bases at J, with 16 bases in the middle. The CDR3 runs 13 residues. The V gene's germline CDR1 is LNHDA and CDR2 SQIVND (reference sequence). CDR3 protein: CATGRPEGTEAFF. Written as DNA, the CDR3 is TGTGCCACGGGACGTCCTGAGGGCACTGAAGCTTTCTTT.

The rearrangement joins TRBV4-1 to TRBJ2-5; D might be TRBD1 (5 bases). Germline values: CDR1 MGHRA, CDR2 YSYEKL. V gave up 0 bases and J gave up 0 bases, with 8 bases separating them. This CDR3 has 15 amino acids. CDR3 region: CASSQEGQYQETQYF. The CDR3 DNA follows: TGCGCCAGCAGCCAAGAGGGGCAGTACCAAGAGACCCAGTACTTC.

This chain connects TRBV2 to TRBJ1-3, with D hard to call. Trimming pared 6 bases from V and 0 bases from J, leaving 21 bases between. Germline V lookup: CDR1 SNHLY, CDR2 FYNNEI. This CDR3 spans 18 amino acids. Here the CDR3 DNA reads TGTGCCAGCAGGCCTCTAGGGCATAGGGTGAGCTCTGGAAACACCATATATTTT. This translates into CASRPLGHRVSSGNTIYF.

The chain links TRBV11-3 to TRBJ2-7; 7 bases fit TRBD2. V lost 5 bases to trimming and J lost 5 bases; unmatched junction nucleotides: 15. The CDR3 totals 16 residues. Germline CDR1 SGHNT, CDR2 YENEEA. DNA for the CDR3: TGTGCCAGCAGCCTCCCCCCCAATGCGGGGGAAGACGAGCAGTACTTC. It yields the protein CASSLPPNAGEDEQYF. Filled out from reference TRBV11-3 and TRBJ2-7, the complete variable domain reads EAGVVQSPRYKIIEKKQPVAFWCNPISGHNTLYWYLQNLGQGPELLIRYENEEAVDDSQLPKDRFSAERLKGVDSTLKIQPAELGDSAVYLCASSLPPNAGEDEQYFGPGTRLTVT.

This clone is a singleton in its sample. The V and J genes are TRBV2 and TRBJ2-3; D is undetermined. This CDR3 comprises 13 residues. CDR1 and CDR2 (germline): SNHLY, FYNNEI. The ends were cut back, 1 base at V and 2 bases at J, with 4 bases in the middle. The CDR3 region is CASSEGTTDTQYF. DNA of the CDR3: TGTGCCAGCAGTGAAGGAACCACAGATACGCAGTATTTT.

The chain is built from TRBV27 and TRBJ2-1, with D tentatively TRBD2 (6 bases). Trimming left V 7 bases short and J 7 bases short, with 20 bases between. The germline CDR1 and CDR2 sequences are MNHEY and SMNVEV (reference sequence). The CDR3 sequence is 15 residues long. The CDR3 spells CASTAEGLVANEQFF. In nucleotides, the CDR3 is TGTGCCAGCACGGCGGAGGGACTGGTGGCAAATGAGCAGTTCTTC.

The V and J genes are TRBV7-2 and TRBJ1-3; D ambiguous. Trimming removed 0 bases at V and 3 bases at J, with 0 bases between. The CDR3 loop spans 12 amino acids. Germline V gives CDR1 SGHTA, CDR2 FQGNSA. The CDR3 loop is CASSLAGNTIYF. Here the CDR3 DNA reads TGTGCCAGCAGCTTAGCTGGAAACACCATATATTTT.

The chain combines TRBV6-5 with TRBJ1-6; maybe TRBD1 (5 bases). CDR1 is MNHEY and CDR2 is SVGAGI in the germline V gene. V gave up 2 bases and J gave up 10 bases, with 12 bases separating them. The CDR3 is made up of 14 amino acids. Here the CDR3 reads CASSYRGPRSPLHF. In nucleotides, the CDR3 is TGTGCCAGCAGTTACAGGGGACCACGGTCACCCCTCCACTTT.

The rearrangement links TRBV2 to TRBJ2-7, with D unresolved. Deletions cut 8 bases from V and 7 bases from J, with 6 bases between. From germline, CDR1 is SNHLY and CDR2 FYNNEI. CDR3 length: 9 amino acids. The CDR3 loop reads CASAREQYF. The DNA of the CDR3 is TGTGCCAGCGCCAGAGAGCAGTACTTC. The entire variable domain, with the rest obtained from reference TRBV2 and TRBJ2-7, is as follows: EPEVTQTPSHQVTQMGQEVILRCVPISNHLYFYWYRQILGQKVEFLVSFYNNEISEKSEIFDDQFSVERPDGSNFTLKIRSTKLEDSAMYFCASAREQYFGPGTRLTVT.